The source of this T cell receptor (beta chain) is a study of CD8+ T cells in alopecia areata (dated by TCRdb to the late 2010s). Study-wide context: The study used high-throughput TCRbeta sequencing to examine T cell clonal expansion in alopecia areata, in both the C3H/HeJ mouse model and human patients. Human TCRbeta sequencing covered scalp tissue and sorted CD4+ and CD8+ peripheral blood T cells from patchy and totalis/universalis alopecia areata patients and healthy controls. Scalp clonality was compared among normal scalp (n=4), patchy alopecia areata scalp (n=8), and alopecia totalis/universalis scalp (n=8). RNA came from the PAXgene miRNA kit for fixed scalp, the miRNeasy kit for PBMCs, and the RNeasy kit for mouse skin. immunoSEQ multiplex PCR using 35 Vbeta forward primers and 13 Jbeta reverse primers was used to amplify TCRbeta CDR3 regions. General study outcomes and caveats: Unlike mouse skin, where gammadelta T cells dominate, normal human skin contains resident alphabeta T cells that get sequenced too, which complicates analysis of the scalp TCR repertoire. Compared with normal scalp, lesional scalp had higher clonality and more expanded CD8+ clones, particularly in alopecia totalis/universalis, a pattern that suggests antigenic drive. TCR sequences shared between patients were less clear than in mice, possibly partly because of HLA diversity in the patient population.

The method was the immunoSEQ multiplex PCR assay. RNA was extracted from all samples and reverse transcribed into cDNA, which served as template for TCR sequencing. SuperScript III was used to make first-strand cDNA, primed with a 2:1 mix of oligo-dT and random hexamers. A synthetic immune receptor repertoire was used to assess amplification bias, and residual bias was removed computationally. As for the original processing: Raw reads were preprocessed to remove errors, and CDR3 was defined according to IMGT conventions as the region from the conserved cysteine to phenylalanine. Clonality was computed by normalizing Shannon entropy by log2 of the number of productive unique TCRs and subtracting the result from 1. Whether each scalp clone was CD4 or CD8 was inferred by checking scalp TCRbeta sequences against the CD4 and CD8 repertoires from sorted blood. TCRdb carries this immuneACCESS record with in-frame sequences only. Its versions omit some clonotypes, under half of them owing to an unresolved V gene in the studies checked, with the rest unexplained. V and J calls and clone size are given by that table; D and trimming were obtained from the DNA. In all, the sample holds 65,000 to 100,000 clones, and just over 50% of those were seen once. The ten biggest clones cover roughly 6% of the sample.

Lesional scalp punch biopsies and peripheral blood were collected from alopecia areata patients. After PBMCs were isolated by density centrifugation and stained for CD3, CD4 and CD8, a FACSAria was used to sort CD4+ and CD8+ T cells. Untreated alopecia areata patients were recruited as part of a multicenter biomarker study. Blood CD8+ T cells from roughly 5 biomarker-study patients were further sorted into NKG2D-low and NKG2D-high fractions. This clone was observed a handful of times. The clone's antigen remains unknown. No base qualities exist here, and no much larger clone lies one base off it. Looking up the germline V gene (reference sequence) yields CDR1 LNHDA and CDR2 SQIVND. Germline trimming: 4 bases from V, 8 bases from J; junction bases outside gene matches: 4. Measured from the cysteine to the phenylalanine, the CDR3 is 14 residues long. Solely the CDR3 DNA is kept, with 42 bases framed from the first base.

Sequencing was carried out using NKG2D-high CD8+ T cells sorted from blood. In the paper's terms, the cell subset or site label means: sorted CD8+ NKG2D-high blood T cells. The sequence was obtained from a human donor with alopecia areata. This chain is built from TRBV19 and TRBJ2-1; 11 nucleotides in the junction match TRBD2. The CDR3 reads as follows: CASSTLAGDDEQFF. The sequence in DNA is TGTGCCAGTAGTACACTAGCGGGAGACGATGAGCAGTTCTTC. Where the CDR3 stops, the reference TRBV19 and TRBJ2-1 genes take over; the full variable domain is DGGITQSPKYLFRKEGQNVTLSCEQNLNHDAMYWYRQDPGQGLRLIYYSQIVNDFQKGDIAEGYSVSREKKESFPLTVTSAQKNPTAFYLCASSTLAGDDEQFFGPGTRLTVL.